What follows is one T cell receptor (beta chain) and its context. Its specificity is unknown. The data originate from a study of tissue T cells after allogeneic stem cell transplantation. As for the study in general: Samples with visible lymphocytes on H&E were prioritized for sequencing.

Overall study findings and caveats: Within patients, tissue anatomy strongly shaped TCR repertoire composition. Blood and spleen captured only part of the tissue TCR repertoire.

Generated by immunoSEQ multiplex PCR, the TCRdb table keeps only in-frame clones and is missing some. The sample records about 1,500 clones, about 86% being singletons. The germline gives CDR1 DFQATT, CDR2 SNEGSKA (reference sequence). V lost 3 bases and J 0 bases, leaving 6 bases between the germline ends. This CDR3 comprises 14 residues. The sequence was collected from a male patient aged 40 to 70 with steroid-refractory graft-versus-host disease after an allogeneic stem cell transplant. Part of the T cells may come from the graft donor. The sequencing here drew on spleen tissue, taken at autopsy. This chain connects TRBV20-1 to TRBJ1-6; D is undetermined. The DNA of the CDR3 is TGCAGTGCTAGTTGGAGCTCCTATAATTCACCCCTCCACTTT. This sequence encodes CSASWSSYNSPLHF.